Listed below are T cell receptor beta chains from one sample, sequenced in a study of beta chain features in type 1 diabetes. Profiling relied on immunoSEQ multiplex PCR, and the TCRdb table lists in-frame clones only, not all of them. Of around 150,000 clones listed, roughly 65% are singletons. The material sequenced was naive CD4+ T cells from blood. The receptor source for this set is a man aged 25 to 45 with type 1 diabetes. Each CDR3 is given with its conserved first and last residue. D genes are given only for firm matches. Part of the rows lack a size; the others show once, few, many or a class for expanded clones.

j_gene: TRBJ1-5
abundance: NA
v_gene: TRBV29-1
d_gene: NA
CDR3aa: CSVEFSFNQPQHF
CDR3nt: TGCAGCGTTGAGTTCAGCTTTAATCAGCCCCAGCATTTT

j_gene: TRBJ1-2
abundance: NA
v_gene: TRBV25-1
d_gene: NA
CDR3aa: CASSEYPRRGIAGYTF
CDR3nt: TGTGCCAGCAGTGAATACCCCCGGAGGGGGATTGCTGGCTACACCTTC

j_gene: TRBJ2-7
abundance: NA
v_gene: TRBV30
d_gene: NA
CDR3aa: CAWRLGGPLEQYF
CDR3nt: TGTGCCTGGAGGTTAGGAGGCCCCCTCGAGCAGTACTTC

j_gene: TRBJ2-5
abundance: NA
v_gene: TRBV10-3
d_gene: NA
CDR3aa: CAISSQETQYF
CDR3nt: TGTGCCATCAGTTCACAAGAGACCCAGTACTTC

j_gene: TRBJ2-5
abundance: few
v_gene: TRBV28
d_gene: NA
CDR3aa: CASSLVRQETQYF
CDR3nt: TGTGCCAGCAGTTTGGTCCGACAAGAGACCCAGTACTTC

j_gene: TRBJ1-6
abundance: NA
v_gene: TRBV19
d_gene: NA
CDR3aa: CASSRVAGDSPLHF
CDR3nt: TGTGCCAGCTCCAGGGTAGCTGGGGATTCACCCCTCCACTTT

j_gene: TRBJ1-1
abundance: NA
v_gene: TRBV9
d_gene: NA
CDR3aa: CASRTGPMNTEAFF
CDR3nt: TGTGCCAGCAGGACCGGACCGATGAACACTGAAGCTTTCTTT

j_gene: TRBJ1-1
abundance: few
v_gene: TRBV29-1
d_gene: TRBD1
CDR3aa: CSVNRGITEAFF
CDR3nt: TGCAGCGTTAACAGGGGGATCACTGAAGCTTTCTTT

j_gene: TRBJ1-6
abundance: NA
v_gene: TRBV10-3
d_gene: NA
CDR3aa: CAISESRDNSPLHF
CDR3nt: TGTGCCATCAGTGAGTCTCGGGATAATTCACCCCTCCACTTT

j_gene: TRBJ2-3
abundance: NA
v_gene: TRBV7-2
d_gene: NA
CDR3aa: CASSLVGPGTDTQYF
CDR3nt: TGTGCCAGCAGCTTAGTAGGGCCGGGCACAGATACGCAGTATTTT

j_gene: TRBJ1-5
abundance: NA
v_gene: TRBV7-8
d_gene: NA
CDR3aa: CASSLGADPMDQPQHF
CDR3nt: TGTGCCAGCAGCTTAGGAGCCGACCCCATGGATCAGCCCCAGCATTTT

j_gene: TRBJ2-7
abundance: NA
v_gene: TRBV29-1
d_gene: NA
CDR3aa: CSVYRTDSYEQYF
CDR3nt: TGCAGCGTTTACAGGACCGACTCCTACGAGCAGTACTTC

j_gene: TRBJ2-7
abundance: NA
v_gene: TRBV30
d_gene: TRBD1
CDR3aa: CAWSLTLFPGQGVAEQYF
CDR3nt: TGTGCCTGGAGTCTGACTCTATTCCCGGGACAGGGGGTAGCCGAGCAGTACTTC

j_gene: TRBJ2-6
abundance: NA
v_gene: TRBV7-6
d_gene: NA
CDR3aa: CASRPRGSGANVLTF
CDR3nt: TGTGCCAGCAGACCAAGGGGGTCTGGGGCCAACGTCCTGACTTTC

j_gene: TRBJ2-7
abundance: NA
v_gene: TRBV30
d_gene: NA
CDR3aa: CAGEITAGYEQYF
CDR3nt: TGTGCCGGGGAAATAACAGCTGGCTACGAGCAGTACTTC

j_gene: TRBJ2-5
abundance: NA
v_gene: TRBV11-2
d_gene: NA
CDR3aa: CASSVHRVETQYF
CDR3nt: TGTGCCAGCAGCGTACACAGGGTAGAGACCCAGTACTTC

j_gene: TRBJ2-1
abundance: NA
v_gene: TRBV7-2
d_gene: NA
CDR3aa: CASSLGGNNNEQFF
CDR3nt: TGTGCCAGCAGCTTAGGGGGGAACAACAATGAGCAGTTCTTC

j_gene: TRBJ2-7
abundance: NA
v_gene: TRBV29-1
d_gene: NA
CDR3aa: CSVEVVQSYEQYF
CDR3nt: TGCAGCGTTGAAGTGGTACAGTCCTACGAGCAGTACTTC

j_gene: TRBJ2-2
abundance: NA
v_gene: TRBV10-3
d_gene: TRBD1
CDR3aa: CAISEWGQGANTGELFF
CDR3nt: TGTGCCATCAGTGAGTGGGGACAGGGTGCGAACACCGGGGAGCTGTTTTTT

j_gene: TRBJ1-6
abundance: NA
v_gene: TRBV30
d_gene: NA
CDR3aa: CAWSDTLQPLHF
CDR3nt: TGTGCCTGGAGTGATACCCTTCAGCCCCTCCACTTT

j_gene: TRBJ2-1
abundance: few
v_gene: TRBV29-1
d_gene: TRBD2
CDR3aa: CSAQTSGGSYNEQFF
CDR3nt: TGCAGCGCTCAGACTAGCGGGGGTAGTTACAATGAGCAGTTCTTC

j_gene: TRBJ2-2
abundance: NA
v_gene: TRBV15
d_gene: NA
CDR3aa: CATSHTGSGELFF
CDR3nt: TGTGCCACCAGCCACACAGGTTCCGGGGAGCTGTTTTTT

j_gene: TRBJ2-3
abundance: NA
v_gene: TRBV28
d_gene: NA
CDR3aa: CASSSLTLDTQYF
CDR3nt: TGTGCCAGCAGTTCCTTGACCCTTGATACGCAGTATTTT

j_gene: TRBJ2-7
abundance: once
v_gene: TRBV5-1
d_gene: NA
CDR3aa: CASSLEGWDVPSYEQYF
CDR3nt: TGCGCCAGCAGCTTGGAAGGTTGGGACGTCCCTTCCTACGAGCAGTACTTC

j_gene: TRBJ2-5
abundance: NA
v_gene: TRBV9
d_gene: NA
CDR3aa: CASSYGHGETQYF
CDR3nt: TGTGCCAGCAGCTATGGACACGGAGAGACCCAGTACTTC

j_gene: TRBJ1-2
abundance: NA
v_gene: TRBV7-8
d_gene: TRBD1
CDR3aa: CASSSTGEGYTF
CDR3nt: TGTGCCAGCAGCTCGACAGGGGAGGGCTACACCTTC

j_gene: TRBJ1-5
abundance: NA
v_gene: TRBV2
d_gene: NA
CDR3aa: CASSGEGNQPQHF
CDR3nt: TGTGCCAGCAGTGGGGAGGGCAATCAGCCCCAGCATTTT

j_gene: TRBJ1-1
abundance: NA
v_gene: TRBV23-1
d_gene: NA
CDR3aa: CASSLTAGMNTEAFF
CDR3nt: TGCGCCAGCAGTCTAACCGCTGGGATGAACACTGAAGCTTTCTTT

j_gene: TRBJ2-1
abundance: NA
v_gene: TRBV29-1
d_gene: NA
CDR3aa: CSGQGVPNEQFF
CDR3nt: TGCAGCGGACAAGGGGTCCCCAATGAGCAGTTCTTC

j_gene: TRBJ1-2
abundance: NA
v_gene: TRBV6-5
d_gene: NA
CDR3aa: CASSSTGLSGYGYTF
CDR3nt: TGTGCCAGCAGTTCGACAGGTTTGTCCGGCTATGGCTACACCTTC

j_gene: TRBJ2-5
abundance: NA
v_gene: TRBV30
d_gene: NA
CDR3aa: CAWSVPGARSQETQYF
CDR3nt: TGTGCCTGGAGTGTACCGGGGGCGCGGAGCCAAGAGACCCAGTACTTC

j_gene: TRBJ1-5
abundance: NA
v_gene: TRBV18
d_gene: TRBD1
CDR3aa: CASSQGASQPQHF
CDR3nt: TGTGCCAGCTCACAGGGGGCGAGCCAGCCCCAGCATTTT

j_gene: TRBJ1-1
abundance: once
v_gene: TRBV29-1
d_gene: NA
CDR3aa: CSARAGLLGDTEAFF
CDR3nt: TGCAGCGCCCGAGCAGGCCTCCTAGGGGACACTGAAGCTTTCTTT

j_gene: TRBJ2-7
abundance: NA
v_gene: TRBV7-9
d_gene: TRBD2
CDR3aa: CASSLLAVAYEQYF
CDR3nt: TGTGCCAGCAGCTTACTAGCGGTTGCCTACGAGCAGTACTTC

j_gene: TRBJ2-1
abundance: NA
v_gene: TRBV4-3
d_gene: TRBD2
CDR3aa: CASSPLAGGIPPYNEQFF
CDR3nt: TGCGCCAGCAGCCCCTTAGCGGGGGGGATTCCCCCCTACAATGAGCAGTTCTTC

j_gene: TRBJ2-5
abundance: once
v_gene: TRBV7-9
d_gene: NA
CDR3aa: CASSLMMEQETQYF
CDR3nt: TGTGCCAGCAGTTTGATGATGGAGCAAGAGACCCAGTACTTC

j_gene: TRBJ1-1
abundance: few
v_gene: TRBV25-1
d_gene: NA
CDR3aa: CASSAPGGPPMNTEAFF
CDR3nt: TGTGCCAGCAGTGCCCCGGGGGGGCCACCTATGAACACTGAAGCTTTCTTT

j_gene: TRBJ1-5
abundance: NA
v_gene: TRBV30
d_gene: NA
CDR3aa: CAWSAGDSNQPQHF
CDR3nt: TGTGCCTGGAGTGCAGGTGATAGCAATCAGCCCCAGCATTTT

j_gene: TRBJ2-5
abundance: NA
v_gene: TRBV5-1
d_gene: NA
CDR3aa: CASSVLGRETQYF
CDR3nt: TGCGCCAGCAGCGTACTAGGAAGGGAGACCCAGTACTTC

j_gene: TRBJ1-1
abundance: once
v_gene: TRBV7-9
d_gene: NA
CDR3aa: CASSLMDVDTEAFF
CDR3nt: TGTGCCAGCAGCTTAATGGACGTGGACACTGAAGCTTTCTTT

j_gene: TRBJ2-7
abundance: NA
v_gene: TRBV10-2
d_gene: NA
CDR3aa: CASSEQRPKVHEQYF
CDR3nt: TGCGCCAGCAGTGAACAGCGGCCTAAGGTCCACGAGCAGTACTTC